The next 20 T cell receptor beta chains were all read from a single sample in a study of CD4+ T cells in melanoma. The data were produced by immunoSEQ multiplex PCR, yet TCRdb's version contains in-frame clones alone and is incomplete. This table holds some 110,000 clones, roughly 90% found once. Sequenced input: peripheral blood. The source of these receptors is a human donor with melanoma.

V usage is TRBV7-9 and J usage is TRBJ1-1, with a weak D call TRBD1 (6 bases). The germline gives CDR1 SEHNR, CDR2 FQNEAQ (reference sequence). V shed 2 bases and J shed 4 bases, with 8 bases lying between them. The CDR3 covers 13 residues. The DNA of the CDR3 is TGTGCCAGCAGCTTACAGGGGATCACTGAAGCTTTCTTT. Protein product: CASSLQGITEAFF.

V gene TRBV5-8 combines with J gene TRBJ1-2, with D tentatively TRBD1 (5 bases). This CDR3 is built from 13 residues. Between the trimmed V and J ends, which lost 6 bases and 3 bases, there was a span of 12 bases. Germline V CDR1 and CDR2: SGHTS, YDEGEE. This chain's CDR3 is CASNSGLHYGYTF. CDR3 in DNA: TGTGCCAGCAACTCGGGACTCCACTATGGCTACACCTTC.

The genes are TRBV7-6 and TRBJ2-7, with a tentative D call TRBD2 (6 bases). The germline gives CDR1 SGHVS, CDR2 FNYEAQ. This CDR3 comprises 15 residues. Trimming stripped 2 bases from V and 3 bases from J, with 14 bases between. CDR3 residues: CASSLYPLAVYEQYF. CDR3 in DNA: TGTGCCAGCAGCTTATATCCACTAGCCGTCTACGAGCAGTACTTC. Complete variable domain (other parts from reference TRBV7-6 and TRBJ2-7): GAGVSQSPRYKVTKRGQDVALRCDPISGHVSLYWYRQALGQGPEFLTYFNYEAQQDKSGLPNDRFSAERPEGSISTLTIQRTEQRDSAMYRCASSLYPLAVYEQYFGPGTRLTVT.

This clone has only one observation. CDR3 loop: CASHRGETQYF. The DNA for the CDR3 is TGTGCCAGTCACAGGGGGGAGACCCAGTACTTC. This chain uses TRBV6-5 with TRBJ2-5; 8 bases fit TRBD1. The germline V gene has CDR1 MNHEY and CDR2 SVGAGI. Trimming at V came to 9 bases and at J to 5 bases, leaving 2 bases not matched to a gene. This CDR3 comprises 11 residues.

The chain combines TRBV5-1 with TRBJ2-4; a possible D gene is TRBD1 (8 bases). The CDR3 sequence is 17 residues long. Germline V gene data show CDR1 as SGHRS and CDR2 as YFSETQ. V was cut by 7 bases and J by 6 bases, with 26 bases left in between. CDR3 protein: CASRADMDREGLNIQYF. CDR3 coding DNA: TGCGCCAGCCGAGCGGACATGGACAGGGAGGGATTAAACATTCAGTACTTC.

V and J are TRBV5-6 and TRBJ2-1; D remains ambiguous. The CDR3 length is 12 residues. V lost 7 bases to trimming and J lost 7 bases, with 12 bases between them. Per germline, CDR1 SGHDT and CDR2 YYEEEE. The DNA of the CDR3 is TGTGCCAGCCGAACCAGGTGGAATGAGCAGTTCTTC. Encoded protein: CASRTRWNEQFF.

This chain uses TRBV11-2 with TRBJ1-4; D is ambiguous. V was trimmed by 5 bases and J by 0 bases, leaving 10 bases between them. The germline V gene has CDR1 SGHAT and CDR2 FQNNGV. The CDR3 is 15 residues long. The CDR3, as DNA: TGTGCCAGCAGCCTCCAACCTACAACTAATGAAAAACTGTTTTTT. Protein: CASSLQPTTNEKLFF.

This chain uses TRBV5-1 with TRBJ1-6; no firm D call. Germline V CDR1 and CDR2: SGHRS, YFSETQ. This CDR3 contains 12 residues. The V end lost 2 bases, the J end lost 8 bases, and 5 bases lay between the germline ends. The CDR3 region is CASSFRDSPLHF. The DNA of the CDR3 is TGCGCCAGCAGCTTCCGAGATTCACCCCTCCACTTT.

The chain combines TRBV5-1 with TRBJ2-1; perhaps TRBD1 as D (5 bases). V was cut by 1 base and J by 3 bases, with 14 bases left in between. CDR1 and CDR2 (germline): SGHRS, YFSETQ. This CDR3 contains 16 residues. The CDR3 DNA reads TGCGCCAGCAGCTTGCAGTCCGGGCAGGGCTACAATGAGCAGTTCTTC. Translating it yields CASSLQSGQGYNEQFF.

The chain recombines TRBV9 with TRBJ1-6; no definite D call. V dropped 0 bases and J dropped 0 bases, with 10 bases sitting between them. CDR1 SGDLS and CDR2 YYNGEE come from the germline V gene. This CDR3 spans 17 amino acids. The CDR3 coding sequence is TGTGCCAGCAGCGTAGGCGTTTCCCGCTCCTATAATTCACCCCTCCACTTT. This encodes CASSVGVSRSYNSPLHF. Looking up the rest from reference TRBV9 and TRBJ1-6 gives the full variable domain: DSGVTQTPKHLITATGQRVTLRCSPRSGDLSVYWYQQSLDQGLQFLIQYYNGEERAKGNILERFSAQQFPDLHSELNLSSLELGDSALYFCASSVGVSRSYNSPLHFGNGTRLTVT.

The J gene is TRBJ1-6, the V gene TRBV5-6; D gene uncertain. The CDR3 totals 15 residues. The germline CDR1 and CDR2 sequences are SGHDT and YYEEEE. Trimming took 9 bases from V and 5 from J, leaving 18 bases between them. This chain's CDR3 is CATMAWGGDNSPLHF. CDR3 bases: TGTGCCACCATGGCCTGGGGAGGAGATAATTCACCCCTCCACTTT.

The chain recombines TRBV5-1 with TRBJ2-7, with 8 bases identical to TRBD1. The CDR3 covers 15 residues. Germline V gene data show CDR1 as SGHRS and CDR2 as YFSETQ. V trimming: 4 bases; J trimming: 5 bases; junction bases outside the gene matches: 11. The CDR3 region has the DNA TGCGCCAGCAGCCCTGGACAGGGCCGATTGGACGAGCAGTACTTC. Amino acids: CASSPGQGRLDEQYF.

The chain recombines TRBV7-8 with TRBJ2-7, with D maybe TRBD1 (6 bases). With 5 bases removed from V and 0 bases from J, the gap between germline ends came to 26 bases. Per the germline V gene, CDR1 is SGHVS and CDR2 is FQNEAQ. The CDR3 loop spans 19 amino acids. In DNA form, the CDR3 reads TGTGCCAGCAGCCCTAACCCTCCCCCCACAGGGTGGAGCTCCTACGAGCAGTACTTC. Translated: CASSPNPPPTGWSSYEQYF.

V gene TRBV12-5 combines with J gene TRBJ2-7, with 7 bases aligning to TRBD2. Germline V lookup: CDR1 LGHNT, CDR2 FRNRAP. The V segment lost 0 bases and the J segment 3 bases; nucleotides outside the gene matches: 11. This CDR3 has 17 amino acids. CDR3 nucleotide sequence: TGTGCTAGTGGTTTGGTACCTTCGCGAGCGGGGTGCTACGAGCAGTACTTC. This encodes CASGLVPSRAGCYEQYF.

The J gene is TRBJ2-2, the V gene TRBV5-4; D is unclear. Germline CDR1 is SGHNT and CDR2 is YYREEE (reference sequence). The CDR3 totals 14 residues. Between the trimmed V and J ends, which lost 2 bases and 4 bases, there was a span of 9 bases. CDR3 in DNA: TGTGCCAGCAGCTTAGATAGGGCCACCGGGGAGCTGTTTTTT. Amino acids: CASSLDRATGELFF.

The V call is TRBV2, the J call TRBJ2-4; D perhaps matches TRBD2 (5 bases). Germline lookup yields CDR1 SNHLY and CDR2 FYNNEI. Trimming removed 6 bases at V and 2 bases at J, with 14 bases between. This CDR3 has 15 amino acids. CDR3: CASSARSGTKNIQYF. DNA of the CDR3: TGTGCCAGCAGCGCCCGAAGCGGAACCAAAAACATTCAGTACTTC.

This clone was seen just once. This chain uses TRBV9 with TRBJ1-6; D gene uncertain. The V and J ends lost 0 bases and 10 bases respectively, with 8 bases between them. Germline values: CDR1 SGDLS, CDR2 YYNGEE. CDR3 size: 13 residues. In nucleotides, the CDR3 is TGTGCCAGCAGCGTAGTAGAGGAATCACCCCTCCACTTT. It encodes CASSVVEESPLHF.

The rearrangement links TRBV4-3 to TRBJ1-3; D not resolved. In germline, CDR1 is LGHNA, CDR2 YSLEER. The ends were cut back, 1 base at V and 2 bases at J, with 3 bases in the middle. The CDR3 extends over 13 amino acids. Here the CDR3 DNA reads TGCGCCAGCAGCCAAGGGACTGGAAACACCATATATTTT. Amino acids: CASSQGTGNTIYF.

This sequence joins TRBV7-8 and TRBJ2-7; TRBD1 aligns across 9 bases. Germline V CDR1 and CDR2: SGHVS, FQNEAQ. The CDR3 extends over 18 amino acids. J gave up 0 bases and V 2 bases, and 11 bases lay outside the gene matches. Here the CDR3 DNA reads TGTGCCAGCAGCTTAAAGGGCAAACAGGGGGCCAACTCCTACGAGCAGTACTTC. This sequence encodes CASSLKGKQGANSYEQYF.

V is TRBV19 and J is TRBJ1-1; D is possibly TRBD1 (5 bases). The germline CDR1 and CDR2 sequences are LNHDA and SQIVND (reference sequence). The CDR3 extends over 17 amino acids. Trimming took off 2 bases at V and 0 bases at J, with 16 bases between the two ends. The CDR3 reads CASSIPVGGGMNTEAFF. For the CDR3, the DNA is TGTGCCAGTAGTATACCCGTTGGGGGGGGTATGAACACTGAAGCTTTCTTT.